The 7 T cell receptor beta chains listed next were all sequenced from one sample in a study of beta chain features in type 1 diabetes (dated by TCRdb to about 2018). Here is what the overall study found, with its caveats: In all four CD4+ subsets, TCRB CDR3 length was moderately but significantly shorter in type 1 diabetes patients.

Receptor amplification or capture employed the immunoSEQ multiplex PCR assay. All of the isolated RNA was reverse transcribed with the High Capacity cDNA Reverse Transcription Kit, so expressed TCRB transcripts were sequenced. In TCRdb, the immuneACCESS table is reduced to in-frame sequences with V and J assigned. These tables do not hold every clone; where another copy was compared, an unresolved V gene accounts for under half, and the others remain unexplained. The sample table records 200,000 to 250,000 clones; around 14% of these occur just once. The ten top clones hold almost 0.02% of the sample. No antigen has been assigned to these receptors. The sample taken for sequencing was naive CD4+ T cells from blood. What this sample's cell subset or site label stands for: true naive CD4+ T cells. The receptors were gathered from a man aged 25-45 years with type 1 diabetes.

This clone came up a few times. This sequence joins TRBV29-1 and TRBJ1-1; no clear D gene. V was shortened by 7 bases and J by 2 bases, with 20 bases between the two germline ends. The CDR3 loop spans 15 amino acids. CDR1 is SQVTM, CDR2 ANQGSEA, per germline. The CDR3 reads CSATYAGWANTEAFF. CDR3 nucleotide sequence: TGCAGCGCCACTTACGCGGGGTGGGCAAACACTGAAGCTTTCTTT.

This sequence joins TRBV18 and TRBJ2-7, with D possibly matching TRBD1 (6 bases). The CDR3 is 14 amino acids. V was pared by 6 bases and J by 2 bases, with 14 bases between. CDR1 KGHSH and CDR2 LQKENI come from the germline V gene. CDR3 sequence (DNA): TGTGCCAGCTCCCTCGGACAGAGTCCCTACGAGCAGTACTTC. Translating it yields CASSLGQSPYEQYF.

This clone was seen a handful of times. This chain connects TRBV30 to TRBJ2-3; 12 bases match TRBD2. The CDR3 spans 15 residues. Trimming cost V 4 bases and J 1 base; bases outside gene matches: 3. Germline-derived CDR1 and CDR2 are GTSNPN and SVGIG (reference sequence). The CDR3 DNA is TGTGCCTGGAAACTAGCGGGGGGCGGCACAGATACGCAGTATTTT. It translates to CAWKLAGGGTDTQYF. The variable domain in full, completed from reference TRBV30 and TRBJ2-3, reads SQTIHQWPATLVQPVGSPLSLECTVEGTSNPNLYWYRQAAGRGLQLLFYSVGIGQISSEVPQNLSASRPQDRQFILSSKKLLLSDSGFYLCAWKLAGGGTDTQYFGPGTRLTVL.

The J gene is TRBJ2-1, the V gene TRBV11-2; D is ambiguous. Germline CDR1 is SGHAT and CDR2 is FQNNGV. The ends were cut back, 7 bases at V and 0 bases at J, with 10 bases in the middle. The CDR3 consists of 14 residues. This chain's CDR3 is CASNFRDSYNEQFF. In nucleotides, the CDR3 is TGTGCCAGCAACTTTCGAGACTCCTACAATGAGCAGTTCTTC.

The chain has TRBV5-1 and TRBJ1-3, with 8 bases aligning to TRBD1. CDR3 length: 16 residues. Trimming took 3 bases from V and 0 from J; bases not matched to a gene: 5. Germline loops: CDR1 SGHRS, CDR2 YFSETQ. CDR3 sequence reads: CASSSDRGGSGNTIYF. The CDR3, as DNA: TGCGCCAGCAGCTCTGACAGGGGCGGCTCTGGAAACACCATATATTTT.

This clone came up a few times. The CDR3 region is CASSLAGGSHEQYF. CDR3 DNA: TGTGCCAGCAGCTTGGCCGGGGGTTCCCACGAGCAGTACTTC. The chain is built from TRBV5-4 and TRBJ2-7; the D gene is possibly TRBD2 (6 bases). Trimming took 0 bases from V and 5 from J, leaving 12 bases between them. The V gene's germline CDR1 is SGHNT and CDR2 YYREEE (reference sequence). This CDR3 has 14 residues.

This chain links TRBV2 with TRBJ1-1; D is unresolved. The CDR3 length is 12 residues. The germline gives CDR1 SNHLY, CDR2 FYNNEI. Trimming pared 6 bases from V and 3 bases from J, leaving 8 bases between. CDR3 protein: CASSRTDTEAFF. The CDR3 nucleotides are TGTGCCAGCAGCCGTACAGACACTGAAGCTTTCTTT.